This TCR beta chain was retrieved from a study of shared clonotypes between healthy human individuals. Over several immunoSEQ plates, each subset's genomic DNA was distributed in even portions. The table came from immunoSEQ multiplex PCR; TCRdb's copy has only in-frame clones and leaves some out. This table has about 490,000 clones, roughly 78% appearing once. After removal of 2 bases from V and 5 bases from J, the junction contained 3 bases not matched to a gene. CDR1 and CDR2 from the germline V gene are SGHVS and FNYEAQ. The CDR3 totals 14 residues. V gene TRBV7-6 combines with J gene TRBJ2-7; 10 bases line up with TRBD2. This receptor was taken from a woman between 35 and 50 years old in good health. Some clones in this sample may be carry-over from other donors' samples. Sequencing was done on a sample of PBMCs. The CDR3 is CASSLKREGDEQYF. The CDR3 DNA is TGTGCCAGCAGCTTAAAGCGGGAGGGAGACGAGCAGTACTTC.